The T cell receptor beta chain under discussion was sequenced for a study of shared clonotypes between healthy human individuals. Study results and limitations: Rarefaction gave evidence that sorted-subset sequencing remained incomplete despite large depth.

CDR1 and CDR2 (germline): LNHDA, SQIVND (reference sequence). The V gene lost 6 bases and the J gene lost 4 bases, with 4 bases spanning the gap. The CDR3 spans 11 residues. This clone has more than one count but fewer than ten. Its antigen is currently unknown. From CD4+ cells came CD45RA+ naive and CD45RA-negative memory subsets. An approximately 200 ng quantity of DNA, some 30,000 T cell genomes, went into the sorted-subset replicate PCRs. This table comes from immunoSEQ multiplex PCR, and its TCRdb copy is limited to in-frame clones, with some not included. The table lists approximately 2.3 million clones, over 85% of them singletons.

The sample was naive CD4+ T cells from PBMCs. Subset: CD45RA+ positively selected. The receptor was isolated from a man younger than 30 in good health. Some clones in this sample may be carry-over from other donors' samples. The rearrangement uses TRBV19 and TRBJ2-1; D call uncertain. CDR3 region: CASRLYNEQFF. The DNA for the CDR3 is TGTGCCAGTAGGTTGTACAATGAGCAGTTCTTC. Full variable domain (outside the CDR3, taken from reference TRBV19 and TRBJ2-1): DGGITQSPKYLFRKEGQNVTLSCEQNLNHDAMYWYRQDPGQGLRLIYYSQIVNDFQKGDIAEGYSVSREKKESFPLTVTSAQKNPTAFYLCASRLYNEQFFGPGTRLTVL.